This TCR beta chain was profiled in a study of T cells in narcolepsy (dated by TCRdb to 2016 to 2019). General notes on the study: The study enrolled patients with narcolepsy type 1 or type 2 (NT1, NT2) together with healthy control donors. Autoreactive T cells targeting hypocretin neuron self-antigens (hypocretin, TRIB2) were sought in narcolepsy patients, and TCR Vbeta sequencing was used to track clonotypes in blood and CSF. General study outcomes and caveats: According to the report, autoreactive clonotypes were detected serially in the blood of the same patients and of different patients, but not in healthy controls. Patients and controls had comparable numbers of sequenced blood memory CD4+ clonotypes, averaging about 39,000 and 35,000, respectively. Certain blood memory CD4+ repertoires from patients and controls had no sequences that matched autoreactive T cell clones. HCRT-specific and TRIB2-specific autoreactive clonotypes were highlighted in plots that compared CD4+ T cell clonotypes in CSF versus blood from the same patient.

Based on the germline V gene (reference sequence), the CDR1 and CDR2 sequences are LNHDA and SQIVND. The CDR3 numbers 19 residues from cysteine through phenylalanine. Only the CDR3 DNA stays, 57 bases, in frame from base 1. Clipping removes 3 bases from V and 2 bases from J, with 16 as the unmatched junction base count. Library method: the immunoSEQ multiplex PCR assay. Here the immuneACCESS table is served through TCRdb, limited to in-frame sequences with V and J called. Missing clones are a known gap in these copies; in checked studies unresolved V genes cover under half, and the rest lacks a known reason. The sample records roughly 35,000 clones, under 85% of which are singletons. The ten largest clones take up roughly 1.7% of the sample. This clone has just a few counts. Its binding antigen is unknown. It has no much larger one-base neighbor in the sample; base qualities were not kept. Memory CD4+ T cells were sorted ex vivo from peripheral blood of narcolepsy patients and healthy controls for TCR Vbeta sequencing.

Recombination connected TRBV19 to TRBJ1-5, with 7 central nucleotides matching TRBD1. The source of this sequence is a human donor with narcolepsy. Sequencing input: CD45RA- memory CD4+ T cells from PBMCs. This sample's cell subset or site label indicates: memory T cells sorted ex vivo from peripheral blood. CDR3 loop: CASSIRRAGGLAGNQPQHF. The base sequence is TGTGCCAGTAGTATCCGAAGGGCAGGGGGATTAGCTGGCAATCAGCCCCAGCATTTT. The reference TRBV19 and TRBJ1-5 proteins fill in what lies around the CDR3, so the full variable domain reads DGGITQSPKYLFRKEGQNVTLSCEQNLNHDAMYWYRQDPGQGLRLIYYSQIVNDFQKGDIAEGYSVSREKKESFPLTVTSAQKNPTAFYLCASSIRRAGGLAGNQPQHFGDGTRLSIL.